These 19 T cell receptor beta chains were all obtained from the same sample, sequenced in a study of CD8 T cells in ankylosing spondylitis. MiXCR, applied by TCRdb to the 5' RACE reads, yields one record per CDR3 protein. Of roughly 450,000 distinct CDR3 sequences detected, approximately 26% appear once; the ten largest clones hold 0.89%. Their antigens are not known. Whole-study findings and limits: Seemingly characteristic of ankylosing spondylitis blood was a TCR beta motif consisting of about 8 highly homologous variants.

Source material: blood, either unsorted or a sorted T cell fraction (not recorded which). The receptors stem from a male donor with ankylosing spondylitis.

The chain joins TRBV20-1 to TRBJ2-3; TRBD2 agrees at 11 bases. After removal of 3 bases from V and 0 bases from J, the junction contained 2 bases not matched to a gene. Germline assignment: CDR1 DFQATT and CDR2 SNEGSKA (reference sequence). This CDR3 spans 15 amino acids. The CDR3 region is CSASLAGGSTDTQYF. Written as DNA, the CDR3 is TGCAGTGCTAGTCTAGCGGGAGGTAGCACAGATACGCAGTATTTT.

A few counts support this clonotype. This chain uses TRBV29-1 with TRBJ1-1; D unresolved. This CDR3 region has 13 residues. The V end was cut by 4 bases, the J end by 6 bases, with 15 bases between. The germline CDR1 and CDR2 sequences are SQVTM and ANQGSEA. The CDR3 DNA reads TGCAGCGTTGTTCCGGATATAGGACCTGAAGCTTTCTTT. As protein: CSVVPDIGPEAFF.

The chain combines TRBV3-1 with TRBJ2-2, with D possibly TRBD2 on 6 matching bases. This CDR3 comprises 17 residues. CDR1 LGHDT and CDR2 YNNKEL come from the germline V gene (reference sequence). Trimming removed 2 bases from V and 2 bases from J, with 15 bases in between. The chain's CDR3 is CASSQWGGTQNTGELFF. Written as DNA, the CDR3 is TGTGCCAGCAGCCAATGGGGCGGGACTCAAAACACCGGGGAGCTGTTTTTT. The full variable domain, its missing parts supplied by reference TRBV3-1 and TRBJ2-2, is DTAVSQTPKYLVTQMGNDKSIKCEQNLGHDTMYWYKQDSKKFLKIMFSYNNKELIINETVPNRFSPKSPDKAHLNLHINSLELGDSAVYFCASSQWGGTQNTGELFFGEGSRLTVL.

This clonotype has a handful of counts. This chain uses TRBV11-2 with TRBJ2-1, with 8 nucleotides matching TRBD2. There are 15 residues in the CDR3. Losses at the gene ends were 0 bases for V and 8 bases for J; bases not matched to a gene: 6. CDR1 and CDR2 (germline): SGHAT, FQNNGV. The CDR3 region is CASSLEQREFDEQFF. CDR3 nucleotide sequence: TGTGCCAGCAGCTTAGAACAGCGGGAGTTCGATGAGCAGTTCTTC.

The rearrangement uses TRBV5-1 and TRBJ2-6; D is possibly TRBD1 (5 bases). Germline CDR1 SGHRS, CDR2 YFSETQ. This CDR3 has 16 amino acids. Trimming took 0 bases from V and 2 from J, leaving 9 bases between them. Here the CDR3 DNA reads TGCGCCAGCAGCTTGGGGTCAGGGACTGGGGCCAACGTCCTGACTTTC. Protein sequence: CASSLGSGTGANVLTF.

V usage is TRBV29-1 and J usage is TRBJ1-1; the D gene is possibly TRBD1 (6 bases). There are 14 residues in the CDR3. V gave up 2 bases and J gave up 5 bases, with 15 bases separating them. CDR1 and CDR2 (germline): SQVTM, ANQGSEA. CDR3 bases: TGCAGCGTTGAAAGTGTGGGGGGGGCGACTGAAGCTTTCTTT. Protein product: CSVESVGGATEAFF.

This clonotype has a handful of counts. In DNA, the CDR3 is TGTGCCAGCAGCTTATCTAAAGAGACCCAGTACTTC. Translating gives CASSLSKETQYF. This chain connects TRBV11-2 to TRBJ2-5; D is uncertain. Trimming stripped 2 bases from V and 3 bases from J, with 4 bases between. The germline V gene encodes CDR1 SGHAT and CDR2 FQNNGV. CDR3 length equals 12 residues.

This clonotype was counted a few times. The V gene is TRBV7-6, the J gene TRBJ1-4; the D gene is possibly TRBD1 (5 bases). CDR1 is SGHVS, CDR2 FNYEAQ, per germline. This CDR3 has 13 amino acids. With 5 bases removed from V and 8 bases from J, the gap between germline ends came to 12 bases. The CDR3 DNA is TGTGCCAGCAGCAGAGACTGGGGGGAAAAACTGTTTTTT. Protein sequence: CASSRDWGEKLFF.

This clonotype was counted between two and nine times. The junction departs from germline at one end; a sequencing error may be responsible. The V call is TRBV12-5, the J call TRBJ2-1; the D gene is possibly TRBD2 (5 bases). There are 11 residues in the CDR3. Germline V CDR1 and CDR2: LGHNT, FRNRAP. CDR3 sequence: CASGLVAESIF. CDR3 nucleotides: TGTGCTAGTGGTTTGGTAGCGGAGTCGATCTTC.

In its sample, this clonotype was seen many times. V is TRBV10-3 and J is TRBJ2-2, with D possibly TRBD2 on 6 matching bases. Looked up from germline, CDR1 is ENHRY and CDR2 is SYGVKD. Trimming cost V 5 bases and J 3 bases, with 13 bases left between them. The CDR3 length is 15 residues. This CDR3 reads CAISPLTSYTGELFF. Written as DNA, the CDR3 is TGTGCCATCAGTCCCCTGACTAGTTACACCGGGGAGCTGTTTTTT.

This clonotype was seen a few times. The chain has TRBV9 and TRBJ2-1; 8 bases align to TRBD1. Germline-derived CDR1 and CDR2 are SGDLS and YYNGEE. V trimming: 0 bases; J trimming: 2 bases; junction bases outside the gene matches: 4. This CDR3 comprises 16 residues. The CDR3 loop is CASSVAGQGPYNEQFF. The CDR3 DNA reads TGTGCCAGCAGCGTAGCCGGACAGGGTCCCTACAATGAGCAGTTCTTC.

This clonotype was seen a few times. The chain joins TRBV12-3 or TRBV12-4 to TRBJ1-1; 9 bases map to TRBD1. The CDR3 covers 16 residues. The junction had 7 bases not matched to a gene; V was cut back by 5 bases and J by 0 bases. The CDR3 region has the DNA TGTGCCAGCAGTCGAGGGACAGGGAACATGAACACTGAAGCTTTCTTT. Amino acids: CASSRGTGNMNTEAFF.

This clonotype was detected only once. This chain uses TRBV7-9 with TRBJ2-1; TRBD2 matches 15 bases. Trimming cost V 10 bases and J 4 bases; bases outside gene matches: 5. The CDR3 length is 15 residues. Germline V gene data show CDR1 as SEHNR and CDR2 as FQNEAQ (reference sequence). CDR3 residues: CATRGTSGRYNEQFF. DNA of the CDR3: TGTGCCACGAGAGGGACTAGCGGGAGGTACAATGAGCAGTTCTTC.

The rearrangement links TRBV7-9 to TRBJ2-1, with D maybe TRBD2 (6 bases). Germline V gene data show CDR1 as SEHNR and CDR2 as FQNEAQ (reference sequence). The V end lost 1 base, the J end lost 6 bases, and 13 bases lay between the germline ends. The CDR3 totals 15 residues. This CDR3 reads CASSLVRDSGNEQFF. The CDR3 bases are TGTGCCAGCAGCTTAGTCCGGGACTCAGGCAATGAGCAGTTCTTC.

At least ten counts were recorded for this clonotype. The chain links TRBV24-1 to TRBJ2-3, with D unclear. Trimming stripped 5 bases from V and 5 bases from J, with 16 bases between. The CDR3 is made up of 15 amino acids. Germline V gene lookup returns CDR1 KGHDR and CDR2 SFDVKD. CDR3 coding DNA: TGTGCCACCAGTGTCTTGGCAGGATCAGGAGATACGCAGTATTTT. The encoded protein is CATSVLAGSGDTQYF.

The rearrangement links TRBV5-5 to TRBJ2-1; 7 bases line up with TRBD2. After removal of 1 base from V and 5 bases from J, the junction contained 6 bases not matched to a gene. The germline gives CDR1 SGHKS, CDR2 YYEKEE (reference sequence). The CDR3 runs to 15 residues. The CDR3 reads CASSLKLAFDNEQFF. CDR3 nucleotides: TGTGCCAGCAGCTTGAAACTAGCGTTTGACAATGAGCAGTTCTTC.

Here the CDR3 reads CASTPTGIMNTEAFF. The CDR3 nucleotides read TGTGCCAGCACCCCGACCGGGATCATGAACACTGAAGCTTTCTTT. The chain carries TRBV6-2 or TRBV6-3 and TRBJ1-1; D unresolved. Trimming took 7 bases from V and 0 from J, leaving 15 bases between them. CDR3 length: 15 amino acids. Germline values: CDR1 MNHEY, CDR2 SVGEGT.

J is TRBJ2-1 and V is TRBV5-6; no clear D gene. Germline V gene data show CDR1 as SGHDT and CDR2 as YYEEEE. The V and J ends lost 0 bases and 9 bases respectively, with 7 bases between them. This CDR3 region has 12 residues. In DNA form, the CDR3 reads TGTGCCAGCAGCTTGGGGCTACTTGAGCAGTTCTTC. Translated, it gives CASSLGLLEQFF.

This rearrangement joins TRBV12-3 or TRBV12-4 to TRBJ2-2; D is perhaps TRBD1 or TRBD2 (5 bases each). Trimming shortened V by 6 bases and J by 6 bases, and 11 bases separated the two germline ends. The CDR3 spans 13 residues. The CDR3 here is CASRRGAAGELFF. DNA of the CDR3: TGTGCCAGCAGACGAGGGGCTGCCGGGGAGCTGTTTTTT.